These 32 T cell receptor beta chains were sequenced from one sample in a study of metastatic and nonmetastatic thyroid tumors. TCRdb re-clonotyped the PCR reads via MiXCR. Found here are 3,000 to 5,000 clones, roughly 22% of them singletons; the top ten hold 7% to 9.5%. All patients were untreated before thyroid surgery. Sequenced input: tumor tissue. Receptors originate from a female donor with papillary thyroid cancer or a benign thyroid nodule (not recorded which). Some clones in this sample may be carry-over from other donors' samples.

The V call is TRBV6-2 or TRBV6-3, the J call TRBJ2-3; the match to TRBD2 covers 13 bases. Trimming took 0 bases from V and 2 from J; bases not matched to a gene: 2. Germline V gene lookup returns CDR1 MNHEY and CDR2 SVGEGT. CDR3 length: 17 residues. CDR3 in DNA: TGTGCCAGCAGTTACTCGGGACTAGCGGGGCCCACAGATACGCAGTATTTT. Its protein product is CASSYSGLAGPTDTQYF.

In its sample, this clone is large. The chain employs TRBV28 and TRBJ2-5; D possibly corresponds to TRBD1 (5 bases). The CDR3 contains 14 residues. Germline V CDR1 and CDR2: MDHEN, SYDVKM. V lost 6 bases and J 5 bases, leaving 16 bases between the germline ends. CDR3 amino acids: CASSPKGVVETQYF. For the CDR3, the DNA is TGTGCCAGCAGCCCAAAAGGGGTAGTTGAGACCCAGTACTTC.

This clone was picked up many times. V usage is TRBV2 and J usage is TRBJ2-1, with 8 bases matching TRBD2. The CDR3 has 15 residues. After removal of 2 bases from V and 8 bases from J, the junction contained 8 bases not matched to a gene. The germline V gene has CDR1 SNHLY and CDR2 FYNNEI. The CDR3 DNA reads as TGTGCCAGCAGTGAATATAAAGCGGGAGTGTATGAGCAGTTCTTC. Amino acids: CASSEYKAGVYEQFF.

The V gene is TRBV6-1, the J gene TRBJ1-2; the match to TRBD1 covers 7 bases. Germline V lookup: CDR1 MNHNS, CDR2 SASEGT. This CDR3 spans 15 amino acids. V gave up 2 bases and J gave up 4 bases; unmatched junction bases: 7. Here the CDR3 reads CASSENRGWVYGYTF. DNA of the CDR3: TGTGCCAGCAGTGAAAACAGGGGTTGGGTCTATGGCTACACCTTC.

This clone is medium-sized by share. The rearrangement uses TRBV3-1 and TRBJ2-7; 14 bases agree with TRBD2. The CDR3 runs 13 residues. CDR1 is LGHDT and CDR2 is YNNKEL in the germline V gene (reference sequence). V lost 5 bases and J lost 10; bases outside the gene matches: 4. The CDR3 loop is CASSSGLAGGQYF. The CDR3 DNA reads TGTGCCAGCAGCTCTGGACTAGCGGGAGGCCAGTACTTC.

Within the sample, this clone is medium-sized. The chain recombines TRBV29-1 with TRBJ1-1, with D tentatively TRBD1 (6 bases). The germline CDR1 and CDR2 sequences are SQVTM and ANQGSEA. Trimming took off 6 bases at V and 4 bases at J, with 12 bases between the two ends. The CDR3 runs 12 residues. CDR3 amino acids: CSVHTGFTEAFF. In DNA, the CDR3 is TGCAGCGTACACACAGGGTTCACTGAAGCTTTCTTT. Full variable domain (rest looked up from reference TRBV29-1 and TRBJ1-1): SAVISQKPSRDICQRGTSLTIQCQVDSQVTMMFWYRQQPGQSLTLIATANQGSEATYESGFVIDKFPISRPNLTFSTLTVSNMSPEDSSIYLCSVHTGFTEAFFGQGTRLTVV.

This clone was detected many times. The V gene is TRBV11-2, the J gene TRBJ2-3, with TRBD2 matching 8 bases. Germline lookup yields CDR1 SGHAT and CDR2 FQNNGV. V shed 5 bases, J shed 2 bases, and the junction held 12 bases outside the gene matches. This CDR3 contains 17 residues. In DNA, the CDR3 is TGTGCCAGCAGCCCTCGTCCAGCGGGAGTTTACACAGATACGCAGTATTTT. Protein sequence: CASSPRPAGVYTDTQYF.

The chain links TRBV28 to TRBJ1-2, with a weak D call TRBD1 (5 bases). The CDR3 spans 13 residues. Germline CDR1 reads MDHEN; CDR2 reads SYDVKM. Trimming shortened V by 3 bases and J by 0 bases, and 5 bases separated the two germline ends. The CDR3 region has the DNA TGTGCCAGCAGTTTGGACACTAACTATGGCTACACCTTC. It translates to CASSLDTNYGYTF.

This chain connects TRBV28 to TRBJ1-1, with TRBD1 matching 7 bases. After removal of 6 bases from V and 6 bases from J, the junction contained 10 bases not matched to a gene. The CDR3 runs 14 residues. CDR1 is MDHEN and CDR2 is SYDVKM in the germline V gene. CDR3 sequence: CASRPWDSLSEAFF. CDR3 nucleotide sequence: TGTGCCAGCAGGCCATGGGACAGCTTGTCTGAAGCTTTCTTT.

This clone occurred many times. The V and J genes are TRBV6-5 and TRBJ2-7; the D is unclear. This CDR3 spans 13 amino acids. Germline V gene data show CDR1 as MNHEY and CDR2 as SVGAGI. V lost 2 bases to trimming and J lost 3 bases, with 8 bases between them. Written as DNA, the CDR3 is TGTGCCAGCAGTTACATACGAGGCTACGAGCAGTACTTC. Protein product: CASSYIRGYEQYF.

This clone was seen a handful of times. The DNA is omitted, as the CDR3 cannot be located on it reliably, and the CDR3 follows TCRdb's listing. The chain combines TRBV28 with TRBJ2-5; TRBD2, the D gene given by the table, was not confirmed from the DNA. The CDR3 contains 21 residues when both ends are counted. Germline V lookup: CDR1 MDHEN, CDR2 SYDVKM. The CDR3 loop is CASSAEWGQRPDFRGRRGQYF.

This clone occurred a few times. The gene calls are TRBV6-1 and TRBJ1-1; 7 bases map to TRBD1. The J segment lost 3 bases and the V segment lost 6 bases, leaving 4 bases of the junction unmatched. The CDR3 sequence is 13 residues long. Germline V gene lookup returns CDR1 MNHNS and CDR2 SASEGT. The CDR3 sequence: CASRTGWYTEAFF. The CDR3 DNA sequence: TGTGCCAGCAGGACAGGGTGGTACACTGAAGCTTTCTTT.

The V gene is TRBV7-8, the J gene TRBJ2-7; a possible D gene is TRBD1 (6 bases). The CDR3 has 15 residues. V lost 2 bases and J lost 4, with 15 bases in between. Per germline, CDR1 SGHVS and CDR2 FQNEAQ. The CDR3 DNA sequence: TGTGCCAGCAGCTTAATGTGGCCAGGGGAATACGAGCAGTACTTC. As protein: CASSLMWPGEYEQYF.

This clone was detected a few times. The chain combines TRBV12-3 or TRBV12-4 with TRBJ2-2; 9 bases align to TRBD2. The V segment lost 4 bases and the J segment 5 bases; nucleotides outside the gene matches: 8. The CDR3 extends over 16 amino acids. The CDR3 DNA reads as TGTGCCAGCAGTTATGGTCTAGCGGGACTGACCGGGGAGCTGTTTTTT. It specifies CASSYGLAGLTGELFF.

This clone is judged large. The chain is built from TRBV6-1 and TRBJ2-1; 13 bases are a match to TRBD2. CDR3 length equals 16 residues. Per germline, CDR1 MNHNS and CDR2 SASEGT. V trimming: 6 bases; J trimming: 4 bases; junction bases outside the gene matches: 6. This CDR3 reads CASSLGLAGAYNEQFF. The CDR3, as DNA: TGTGCCAGCAGCCTCGGACTAGCGGGAGCTTACAATGAGCAGTTCTTC.

This clone was counted a few times. This CDR3 is CASSEPGWETQYF. CDR3 nucleotide sequence: TGTGCCAGCAGTGAGCCGGGGTGGGAGACCCAGTACTTC. This rearrangement joins TRBV6-2 or TRBV6-3 to TRBJ2-5; possibly TRBD2 for D (5 bases). Between the trimmed V and J ends, which lost 5 bases and 5 bases, there was a span of 12 bases. Germline CDR1 reads MNHEY; CDR2 reads SVGEGT. This CDR3 comprises 13 residues.

The table lists this clone with many counts. The chain joins TRBV30 to TRBJ1-1; TRBD1 is a possible D gene (5 bases). CDR3 size: 13 residues. Germline CDR1 GTSNPN, CDR2 SVGIG (reference sequence). The V gene lost 4 bases and the J gene lost 12 bases, with 21 bases spanning the gap. The CDR3 sequence: CAWTPSRALKTFF. The CDR3 coding sequence is TGTGCCTGGACCCCAAGCAGGGCCCTGAAAACTTTCTTT.

The chain joins TRBV29-1 to TRBJ1-1; D gene uncertain. Germline-derived CDR1 and CDR2 are SQVTM and ANQGSEA. This CDR3 comprises 12 residues. V was clipped by 4 bases and J by 2 bases, with 8 bases between them. CDR3 in amino acids: CSVALRNTEAFF. DNA for the CDR3: TGCAGCGTTGCGTTGAGAAACACTGAAGCTTTCTTT.

This clone is large by share. This chain joins TRBV28 and TRBJ2-2; the match to TRBD2 covers 7 bases. Unmatched junction bases numbered 7, after V lost 4 bases and J lost 5 bases. The CDR3 sequence is 15 residues long. Germline CDR1 reads MDHEN; CDR2 reads SYDVKM. This CDR3 is CASSSSGGRTGELFF. CDR3 in DNA: TGTGCCAGCAGTTCTAGCGGAGGGAGGACCGGGGAGCTGTTTTTT.

The chain joins TRBV3-1 to TRBJ2-1, with 9 bases aligning to TRBD2. Trimming removed 3 bases from V and 2 bases from J; junction bases left unmatched: 5. In germline, CDR1 is LGHDT, CDR2 YNNKEL (reference sequence). The CDR3 spans 16 residues. CDR3 DNA sequence: TGTGCCAGCAGCCAGACTAGCGGTCTCGCCTACAATGAGCAGTTCTTC. Protein product: CASSQTSGLAYNEQFF.

This clone was detected many times. The V gene is TRBV5-5, the J gene TRBJ1-1; a weak D match, TRBD1 (5 bases). The CDR3 is 14 amino acids. Deletions cut 1 base from V and 11 bases from J, with 18 bases between. The germline V gene encodes CDR1 SGHKS and CDR2 YYEKEE (reference sequence). CDR3 loop: CASSLLGYGTGAFF. The DNA of the CDR3 is TGTGCCAGCAGCTTGTTAGGTTATGGGACGGGGGCTTTCTTT.

The rearrangement joins TRBV2 to TRBJ2-1; the D gene is possibly TRBD1 (7 bases). Trimming took 1 base from V and 8 from J, leaving 15 bases between them. From germline, CDR1 is SNHLY and CDR2 FYNNEI. The CDR3 has 15 residues. The CDR3 nucleotides are TGTGCCAGCAGTGAAGTCAGGGGGGTCATAGATGAGCAGTTCTTC. The encoded protein is CASSEVRGVIDEQFF.

By share of the sample, this clone is medium-sized. This chain joins TRBV9 and TRBJ1-1; tentative D call: TRBD1 (6 bases). The CDR3 has 14 amino acids. V lost 4 bases to trimming and J lost 5 bases, with 15 bases between them. Germline V gives CDR1 SGDLS, CDR2 YYNGEE. DNA for the CDR3: TGTGCCAGCAGCTCCGGGGGGGCGGGAACTGAAGCTTTCTTT. Amino acid sequence: CASSSGGAGTEAFF.

This clone is medium-sized within its sample. The rearrangement uses TRBV9 and TRBJ2-1, with 12 bases that match TRBD2. CDR3 length: 16 amino acids. The ends lost 2 bases at V and 7 bases at J; junction bases unmatched: 7. The germline V gene has CDR1 SGDLS and CDR2 YYNGEE. CDR3 residues: CASSVVGLAGINEQFF. CDR3 DNA sequence: TGTGCCAGCAGCGTTGTCGGACTAGCGGGAATAAATGAGCAGTTCTTC.

The chain links TRBV18 to TRBJ2-7; 10 nucleotides match TRBD1. This CDR3 has 13 amino acids. Per germline, CDR1 KGHSH and CDR2 LQKENI. The V segment lost 2 bases and the J segment 5 bases; nucleotides outside the gene matches: 0. CDR3 DNA: TGTGCCAGCTCACCAGGGACAGGGGACGAGCAGTACTTC. Its translation: CASSPGTGDEQYF. The variable domain in full, completed from reference TRBV18 and TRBJ2-7, reads NAGVMQNPRHLVRRRGQEARLRCSPMKGHSHVYWYRQLPEEGLKFMVYLQKENIIDESGMPKERFSAEFPKEGPSILRIQQVVRGDSAAYFCASSPGTGDEQYFGPGTRLTVT.

This clone ranks as medium-sized. Sequence at one end of the junction differs from germline and may be a read error. The chain joins TRBV28 to TRBJ1-3; D is uncertain. Germline V gene lookup returns CDR1 MDHEN and CDR2 SYDVKM. The CDR3 runs to 14 residues. The CDR3: CASSLNAAGNTIYF. CDR3 coding DNA: TGTGCCAGCAGTTTGAACGCGGCTGGGAACACCATATATTTT.

This clone ranks as medium-sized. The chain recombines TRBV20-1 with TRBJ1-2; maybe TRBD1 (6 bases). In germline, CDR1 is DFQATT, CDR2 SNEGSKA (reference sequence). Trimming took off 6 bases at V and 8 bases at J, with 16 bases between the two ends. This CDR3 has 12 amino acids. This chain's CDR3 is CSAQGGGQGYTF. CDR3 DNA sequence: TGCAGTGCCCAGGGTGGGGGGCAGGGCTACACCTTC.

Many counts were recorded for this clone. The germline gene is not matched at one end of the junction; a read error may be the cause. The chain is built from TRBV6-6 and TRBJ2-7; either TRBD1 or TRBD2 may fit D (6 bases each). The CDR3 covers 13 residues. Germline V lookup: CDR1 MNHNY, CDR2 SVGAGI (reference sequence). This chain's CDR3 is CASSNSRGREQYF. The DNA of the CDR3 is TGTGCCAGCAGTAACTCACGGGGGCGTGAGCAGTACTTC.

By its share, this clone is medium-sized. The rearrangement uses TRBV5-1 and TRBJ2-2; a weak D match, TRBD2 (6 bases). The CDR3 spans 16 residues. The germline V and J ends were trimmed by 3 bases and 4 bases, with 16 bases remaining between them. CDR1 SGHRS and CDR2 YFSETQ come from the germline V gene. Here the CDR3 DNA reads TGCGCCAGCAGCTACTCTAGCGCTCTATCCACCGGGGAGCTGTTTTTT. Translation: CASSYSSALSTGELFF. Complete variable domain (other parts from reference TRBV5-1 and TRBJ2-2): KAGVTQTPRYLIKTRGQQVTLSCSPISGHRSVSWYQQTPGQGLQFLFEYFSETQRNKGNFPGRFSGRQFSNSRSEMNVSTLELGDSALYLCASSYSSALSTGELFFGEGSRLTVL.

This clone was recorded a few times. The chain recombines TRBV6-1 with TRBJ2-3; no reliable D call. Germline V gives CDR1 MNHNS, CDR2 SASEGT. Trimming stripped 8 bases from V and 6 bases from J, with 15 bases between. This CDR3 contains 13 residues. The CDR3 region has the DNA TGTGCCAGCTACACAACGGGTGGGGATACGCAGTATTTT. This gives the protein CASYTTGGDTQYF.

This clone was detected only a few times. This rearrangement joins TRBV7-2 to TRBJ2-3; D may be TRBD1 (6 bases). The CDR3 runs to 14 residues. V was shortened by 2 bases and J by 6 bases, with 12 bases between the two germline ends. In germline, CDR1 is SGHTA, CDR2 FQGNSA. The CDR3 nucleotides read TGTGCCAGCAGCTTAACAGGGATGGGGGATACGCAGTATTTT. This sequence encodes CASSLTGMGDTQYF.

This chain connects TRBV28 to TRBJ2-7; D gene ambiguous. Germline-derived CDR1 and CDR2 are MDHEN and SYDVKM. The V gene lost 2 bases and the J gene lost 6 bases, with 2 bases spanning the gap. The CDR3 is made up of 10 amino acids. CDR3 in DNA: TGTGCCAGCAGTTTAGCCGAGCAGTACTTC. It codes for CASSLAEQYF.